What follows are 11 T cell receptor beta chains derived from one specimen sequenced in a study of T-cell memory formation after mild COVID-19. TCRdb analysed the 5' RACE reads with MiXCR anew, one entry per CDR3 protein. The table includes around 340,000 distinct CDR3 sequences, 21% detected once. The sequencing input was PBMCs or a T cell subset sorted from them (not recorded which). The receptors come from an adult woman who had mild COVID-19 (a few samples of this study predate the infection). Cell type and time point are not known.

A few counts support this clonotype. This sequence joins TRBV12-3 or TRBV12-4 and TRBJ1-6; TRBD1 is a possible D gene (6 bases). The CDR3 is 17 amino acids. Trimming removed 6 bases from V and 4 bases from J, with 19 bases in between. This CDR3 is CASSLDSPTIYNSPLHF. The DNA of the CDR3 is TGTGCCAGCAGCCTGGACAGTCCGACGATTTATAATTCACCCCTCCACTTT.

CDR3 nucleotides: TGTGCCACCAGCAGAGAGAACAGGTGGAACTCTGGGGCCAACGTCCTGACTTTC. Protein sequence: CATSRENRWNSGANVLTF. The gene calls are TRBV15 and TRBJ2-6, with D possibly being TRBD1 (5 bases). Germline V gene lookup returns CDR1 LNHNV and CDR2 YYDKDF (reference sequence). V shed 0 bases and J shed 0 bases, with 12 bases lying between them. The CDR3 contains 18 residues.

The chain is built from TRBV11-2 and TRBJ2-2, with 9 bases matching TRBD1. V was clipped by 7 bases and J by 5 bases; unmatched bases: 8. Germline loops: CDR1 SGHAT, CDR2 FQNNGV. The CDR3 is 15 residues long. The CDR3 sequence is CASTFGTGLTGELFF. In DNA form, the CDR3 reads TGTGCCAGCACCTTTGGGACAGGGTTGACCGGGGAGCTGTTTTTT.

This clonotype has a count of ten or more. The chain carries TRBV18 and TRBJ2-1, with 11 nucleotides matching TRBD1. Germline loops: CDR1 KGHSH, CDR2 LQKENI. J was trimmed by 5 bases and V by 4 bases; bases with no gene match: 7. The CDR3 runs 16 residues. The CDR3 protein is CASSQDRGRADNEQFF. For the CDR3, the DNA is TGTGCCAGCTCACAGGACAGGGGGCGTGCGGACAATGAGCAGTTCTTC.

This clonotype has a handful of counts. This chain connects TRBV11-2 to TRBJ2-5; tentatively, D is TRBD1 or TRBD2 (6 bases each). From germline, CDR1 is SGHAT and CDR2 FQNNGV. This CDR3 has 18 residues. The ends were cut back, 1 base at V and 0 bases at J, with 18 bases in the middle. CDR3 amino acids: CASSLGFGGRENQETQYF. In DNA, the CDR3 is TGTGCCAGCAGCTTAGGATTTGGGGGGCGGGAAAACCAAGAGACCCAGTACTTC.

This clonotype was seen only a few times. The chain joins TRBV7-9 to TRBJ2-7, with 8 bases identical to TRBD1. CDR3 length: 15 residues. CDR1 and CDR2 from the germline V gene are SEHNR and FQNEAQ (reference sequence). V shed 3 bases and J 4 bases; nucleotides not matched to a gene: 8. CDR3 amino acids: CASSFSYGQGYEQYF. In DNA form, the CDR3 reads TGTGCCAGCAGCTTTTCCTATGGACAGGGTTACGAGCAGTACTTC.

The rearrangement joins TRBV7-9 to TRBJ1-1, with a possible D match to TRBD1 (5 bases). The V end was cut by 2 bases, the J end by 1 base, with 8 bases between. The CDR3 consists of 14 residues. Germline V gene data show CDR1 as SEHNR and CDR2 as FQNEAQ (reference sequence). The CDR3 here is CASSLIGANTEAFF. The CDR3 DNA sequence: TGTGCCAGCAGCTTAATCGGGGCGAACACTGAAGCTTTCTTT.

This clonotype was detected a few times. The chain links TRBV5-1 to TRBJ2-3; 7 nucleotides align to TRBD1. The CDR3 is 16 residues long. V shed 3 bases and J 0 bases; nucleotides not matched to a gene: 7. Germline V gene sequence: CDR1 SGHRS, CDR2 YFSETQ. The CDR3 nucleotides read TGCGCCAGCAGCTCTGGACAGGTCGGGAGCACAGATACGCAGTATTTT. Protein product: CASSSGQVGSTDTQYF.

This clonotype was recorded a few times. The chain links TRBV28 to TRBJ2-3; no definite D call. CDR1 MDHEN and CDR2 SYDVKM come from the germline V gene. This CDR3 has 13 residues. V was shortened by 7 bases and J by 5 bases, with 13 bases between the two germline ends. The CDR3 loop reads CASNSIRIDTQYF. CDR3 coding DNA: TGTGCCAGCAACTCGATTAGAATAGATACGCAGTATTTT.

This clonotype occurred a few times. The V call is TRBV3-1, the J call TRBJ2-3; 10 bases map to TRBD2. In germline, CDR1 is LGHDT, CDR2 YNNKEL (reference sequence). V trimming: 0 bases; J trimming: 6 bases; junction bases outside the gene matches: 6. The CDR3 length is 16 residues. Here the CDR3 reads CASSQDPGTSVDTQYF. CDR3 coding DNA: TGTGCCAGCAGCCAAGACCCCGGGACTAGCGTCGATACGCAGTATTTT.

This clonotype was seen only a few times. V is TRBV24-1 and J is TRBJ2-6; D unclear. The germline CDR1 and CDR2 sequences are KGHDR and SFDVKD. The CDR3 contains 15 residues. V was pared by 4 bases and J by 0 bases, with 6 bases between. The CDR3 sequence is CATSERNSGANVLTF. The CDR3 DNA follows: TGTGCCACCAGTGAGAGGAACTCTGGGGCCAACGTCCTGACTTTC.